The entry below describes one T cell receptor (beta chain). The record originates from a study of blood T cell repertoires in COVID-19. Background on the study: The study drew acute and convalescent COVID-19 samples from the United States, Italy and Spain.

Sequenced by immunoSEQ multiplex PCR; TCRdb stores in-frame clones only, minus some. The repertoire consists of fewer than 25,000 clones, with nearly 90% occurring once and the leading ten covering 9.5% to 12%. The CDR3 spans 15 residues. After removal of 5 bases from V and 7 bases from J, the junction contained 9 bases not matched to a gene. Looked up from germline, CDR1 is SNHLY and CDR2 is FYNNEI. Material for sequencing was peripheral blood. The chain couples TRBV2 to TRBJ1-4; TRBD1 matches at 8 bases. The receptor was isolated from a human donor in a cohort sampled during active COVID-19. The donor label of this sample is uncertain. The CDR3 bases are TGTGCCAGCAGTTTCCGGACAGGGCTGAGTGAAAAACTGTTTTTT. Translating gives CASSFRTGLSEKLFF.